Following are 9 T cell receptor beta chains from one sample sequenced in a study of early T cells in non-severe SARS-CoV-2 infection. Via MiXCR, TCRdb re-called the 5' RACE reads, giving one row per CDR3 protein. The table includes 65,000 to 95,000 distinct CDR3 sequences, around 10% detected once. The sequenced sample was whole blood, obtained at baseline. The receptors were sampled from an adult who was a healthcare worker with PCR-confirmed SARS-CoV-2 infection or an uninfected control (not recorded which). The donor label of this sample is uncertain.

This clonotype was recorded many times. The gene calls are TRBV2 and TRBJ1-1, with D possibly matching TRBD1 (6 bases). The CDR3 runs to 13 residues. Trimming took off 8 bases at V and 4 bases at J, with 14 bases between the two ends. Germline V gene lookup returns CDR1 SNHLY and CDR2 FYNNEI. This CDR3 is CASVQGLSTEAFF. CDR3 DNA: TGTGCCAGCGTACAGGGTCTCAGCACTGAAGCTTTCTTT. The full variable domain, rest sourced from reference TRBV2 and TRBJ1-1, is EPEVTQTPSHQVTQMGQEVILRCVPISNHLYFYWYRQILGQKVEFLVSFYNNEISEKSEIFDDQFSVERPDGSNFTLKIRSTKLEDSAMYFCASVQGLSTEAFFGQGTRLTVV.

The chain joins TRBV15 to TRBJ2-7; D is unclear. This CDR3 spans 11 amino acids. V lost 3 bases and J lost 8, with 8 bases in between. Germline V gene data show CDR1 as LNHNV and CDR2 as YYDKDF (reference sequence). The CDR3 region has the DNA TGTGCCACCAGCAGTGGTGTCAAGCAGTACTTC. It specifies CATSSGVKQYF.

This clonotype occurred many times. This chain links TRBV19 with TRBJ2-3; 13 nucleotides match TRBD2. V lost 11 bases, J lost 0 bases, and 14 bases stayed unmatched. CDR3 length: 18 amino acids. Germline V gives CDR1 LNHDA, CDR2 SQIVND (reference sequence). The CDR3 sequence is CASKAGLAGTSSTDTQYF. The CDR3 DNA sequence: TGTGCCTCTAAGGCGGGACTAGCGGGGACCTCTAGCACAGATACGCAGTATTTT.

This clonotype was detected a few times. V and J are TRBV9 and TRBJ2-3; D gene uncertain. With 4 bases removed from V and 8 bases from J, the gap between germline ends came to 14 bases. CDR3 length: 13 amino acids. CDR1 SGDLS and CDR2 YYNGEE come from the germline V gene. CDR3 coding DNA: TGTGCCAGCAGCCCCCCCTGGGATAGTACGCAGTATTTT. As protein: CASSPPWDSTQYF.

J is TRBJ2-5 and V is TRBV7-9; D is undetermined. CDR3 length equals 15 residues. The V gene's germline CDR1 is SEHNR and CDR2 FQNEAQ (reference sequence). The V end lost 5 bases, the J end lost 4 bases, and 17 bases lay between the germline ends. CDR3 protein: CASSPRASGLETQYF. In DNA, the CDR3 is TGTGCCAGCAGCCCTAGGGCGTCAGGTCTAGAGACCCAGTACTTC.

This chain links TRBV10-3 with TRBJ2-1, with 7 bases identical to TRBD1. The CDR3 extends over 14 amino acids. Germline V gives CDR1 ENHRY, CDR2 SYGVKD. With 5 bases clipped from V and 8 bases from J, the junction kept 9 bases outside the gene matches. The CDR3 is CAISPGQRLHEQFF. CDR3 bases: TGTGCCATCAGTCCGGGACAGCGGCTCCATGAGCAGTTCTTC.

This clonotype has a count of ten or more. V and J are TRBV6-2 or TRBV6-3 and TRBJ2-7; D possibly corresponds to TRBD1 (5 bases). Trimming took 7 bases from V and 5 from J, leaving 18 bases between them. This CDR3 comprises 14 residues. Germline CDR1 is MNHEY and CDR2 is SVGEGT. The CDR3 sequence is CASTPRTIPNEQYF. CDR3 in DNA: TGTGCCAGCACCCCTAGGACAATTCCGAACGAGCAGTACTTC.

This clonotype was seen repeatedly, ten times or more. The chain carries TRBV30 and TRBJ2-7, with D possibly matching TRBD2 (5 bases). The CDR3 covers 12 residues. The germline CDR1 and CDR2 sequences are GTSNPN and SVGIG (reference sequence). V gave up 6 bases and J gave up 3 bases, with 12 bases separating them. The CDR3 loop reads CACNGLYYEQYF. In nucleotides, the CDR3 is TGTGCCTGTAACGGACTGTACTACGAGCAGTACTTC.

The CDR3 DNA follows: TGCAGCGTTGAAGGGCAGTGGTATGGGGCCAACGTCCTGACTTTC. It translates to CSVEGQWYGANVLTF. V and J are TRBV29-1 and TRBJ2-6; D remains unclear. This CDR3 is built from 15 residues. V was pared by 1 base and J by 3 bases, with 10 bases between. CDR1 and CDR2 (germline): SQVTM, ANQGSEA.